This T cell receptor (beta chain) derives from a study of long-term antiretroviral therapy in people with HIV. The overall study: About a decade before 2015, the earliest samples were taken when ART was typically delayed.

Germline-derived CDR1 and CDR2 are MNHEY and SMNVEV (reference sequence). V lost 5 bases to trimming and J lost 4 bases, with 11 bases between them. CDR3 size: 13 residues. A single count supports this clone. Survey-level resolution applied to immunoSEQ assay v3.0. TCRdb keeps only in-frame clones here, not all; method: immunoSEQ multiplex PCR. This table holds tens of thousands of clones, 90% to 95% found once. This TCR was recovered from a man younger than 40 with HIV. Material: unsorted PBMCs, obtained around 6 years after starting antiretroviral therapy. The chain carries TRBV27 and TRBJ1-2; D is ambiguous. The DNA for the CDR3 is TGTGCCAGCAGTCCCCGCGGGTTCTATGGCTACACCTTC. This translates into CASSPRGFYGYTF.